One T cell receptor (beta chain) is described in this entry. What it recognizes is unknown. The data belong to a study of T cell responses to AZD1222 COVID-19 vaccine. Study outcomes and limitations: Targets within unmutated variant regions were reportedly found for nearly half of spike-specific TCRs.

CDR3 length equals 15 residues. From germline, CDR1 is SGHNT and CDR2 YYREEE (reference sequence). The J segment lost 3 bases and the V segment lost 3 bases, leaving 7 bases of the junction unmatched. Pooled samples include second doses given at about 4 or 12 weeks. Sequenced by immunoSEQ multiplex PCR; TCRdb stores in-frame clones only, minus some. The table includes about 84,000 clones, approximately 88% detected once. This receptor was identified in an adult who received the AZD1222 COVID-19 vaccine. The chain is built from TRBV5-4 and TRBJ1-2, with 8 bases matching TRBD1. Sample: peripheral blood, taken 28 days after the second AZD1222 dose. This CDR3 reads CASSWGQGADYGYTF. The CDR3, as DNA: TGTGCCAGCAGCTGGGGGCAGGGGGCGGACTATGGCTACACCTTC.